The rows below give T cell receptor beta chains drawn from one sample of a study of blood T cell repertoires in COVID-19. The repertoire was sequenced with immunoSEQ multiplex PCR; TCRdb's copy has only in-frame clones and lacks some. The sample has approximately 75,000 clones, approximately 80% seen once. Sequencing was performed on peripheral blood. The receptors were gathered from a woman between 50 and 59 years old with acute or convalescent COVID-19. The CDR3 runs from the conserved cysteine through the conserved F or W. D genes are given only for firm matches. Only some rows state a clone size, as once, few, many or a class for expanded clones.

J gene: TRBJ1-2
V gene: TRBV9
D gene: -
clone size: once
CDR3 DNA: TGTGCCAGCCGGACTGAACGAGGGGGCTACACCTTC
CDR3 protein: CASRTERGGYTF

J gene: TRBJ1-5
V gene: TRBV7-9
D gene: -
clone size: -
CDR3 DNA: TGTGCCAGCGATACAGGGTACAATCAGCCCCAGCATTTT
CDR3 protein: CASDTGYNQPQHF

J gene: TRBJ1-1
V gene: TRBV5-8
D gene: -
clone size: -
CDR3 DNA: TGTGCCAGCAGCTTGGCTCCCCCCGTCCCCGGTGAAGCTTTCTTT
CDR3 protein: CASSLAPPVPGEAFF

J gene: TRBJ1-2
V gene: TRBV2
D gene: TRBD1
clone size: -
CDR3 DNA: TGTGCCAGCATGATGGCGACAGGGAGTTGGGTTGGGTATGGCTACACCTTC
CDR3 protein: CASMMATGSWVGYGYTF

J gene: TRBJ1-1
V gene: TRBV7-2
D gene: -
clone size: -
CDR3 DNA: TGTGCCAGCAGTGCGGGGCCCGGTGACACTGAAGCTTTCTTT
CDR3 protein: CASSAGPGDTEAFF

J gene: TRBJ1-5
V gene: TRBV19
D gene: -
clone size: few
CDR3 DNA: TGTGCCAGTACGGAGTCAACCGGGAGCAATCAGCCCCAGCATTTT
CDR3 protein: CASTESTGSNQPQHF

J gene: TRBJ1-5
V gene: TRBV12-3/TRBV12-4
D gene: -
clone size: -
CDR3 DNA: TGTGCCAGCAGTGCGTTCCAAAATCAGCCCCAGCATTTT
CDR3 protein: CASSAFQNQPQHF

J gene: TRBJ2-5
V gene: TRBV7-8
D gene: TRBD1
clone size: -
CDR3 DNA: TGTGCCAGCAGCCGGGGACAGAAAGAGACCCAGTACTTC
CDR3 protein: CASSRGQKETQYF

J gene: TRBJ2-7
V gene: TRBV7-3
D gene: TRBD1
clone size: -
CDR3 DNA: TGTGCCAGCGCTCGTGGGGACAGCATGCAGCAGTACTTC
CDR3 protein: CASARGDSMQQYF

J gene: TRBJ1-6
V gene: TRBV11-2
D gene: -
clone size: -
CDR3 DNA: TGTGCCAGCAGCCTACCGGGAGGTGGGCCCCTCCACTTT
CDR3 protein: CASSLPGGGPLHF

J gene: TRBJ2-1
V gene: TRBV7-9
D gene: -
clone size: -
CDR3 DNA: TGTGCCAGCAGCTTCCGGGACAATGAGCAGTTCTTC
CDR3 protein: CASSFRDNEQFF

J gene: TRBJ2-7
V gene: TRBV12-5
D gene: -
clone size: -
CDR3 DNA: TGTGCTAGTGGTCTCCAGTACGAGCAGTACTTC
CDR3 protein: CASGLQYEQYF

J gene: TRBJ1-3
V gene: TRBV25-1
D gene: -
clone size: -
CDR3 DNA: TGTGCCAGCCGGGCATCAGGGTCTGGAAACACCATATATTTT
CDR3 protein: CASRASGSGNTIYF

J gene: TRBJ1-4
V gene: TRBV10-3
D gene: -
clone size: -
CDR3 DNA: TGTGCCTCTTCGTGGGGAGGTGATGAAAAACTGTTTTTT
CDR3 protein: CASSWGGDEKLFF

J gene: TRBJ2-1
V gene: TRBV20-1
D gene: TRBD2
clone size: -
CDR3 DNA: TGCAGTGCTAGAGTAGCGGGGGTGGAGTTCTTC
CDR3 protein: CSARVAGVEFF

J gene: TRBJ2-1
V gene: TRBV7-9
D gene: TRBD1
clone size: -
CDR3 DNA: TGTGCCAGCAGAGCGGACAGGGAGAATGAGCAGTTCTTC
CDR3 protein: CASRADRENEQFF

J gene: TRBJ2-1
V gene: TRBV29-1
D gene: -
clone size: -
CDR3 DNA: TGCAGCGTTGAAAGGCGCCCGCGGGATTCGGCCTACAATGAGCAGTTCTTC
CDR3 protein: CSVERRPRDSAYNEQFF

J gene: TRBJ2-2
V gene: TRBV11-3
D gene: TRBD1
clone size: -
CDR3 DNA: TGTGCCAGCAGCACCGGACAGGGGGATGCCGGGGAGCTGTTTTTT
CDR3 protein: CASSTGQGDAGELFF

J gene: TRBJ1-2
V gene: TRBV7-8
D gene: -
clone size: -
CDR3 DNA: TGTGCCAGCAGCTTATCAAATCCCCCAGGGTCTAACTATGGCTACACCTTC
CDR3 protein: CASSLSNPPGSNYGYTF

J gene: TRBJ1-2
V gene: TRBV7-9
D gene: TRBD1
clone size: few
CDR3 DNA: TGTGCCAGCAGCCCCTCCGTGACAGGGGAGGGTGGCTACACCTTC
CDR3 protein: CASSPSVTGEGGYTF

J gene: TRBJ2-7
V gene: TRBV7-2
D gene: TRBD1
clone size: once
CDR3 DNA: TGTGCCATCCCAGGACAGGGGGTCTACGAGCAGTACTTC
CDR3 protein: CAIPGQGVYEQYF

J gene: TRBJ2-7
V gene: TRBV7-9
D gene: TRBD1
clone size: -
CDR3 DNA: TGTGCCAGCAGCTTAGTTGGGGACAGGGGTTACGAGCAGTACTTC
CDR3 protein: CASSLVGDRGYEQYF

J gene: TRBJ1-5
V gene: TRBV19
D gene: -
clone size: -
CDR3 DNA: TGTGCCAGTAGCCCGGTTAATCAGCCCCAGCATTTT
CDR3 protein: CASSPVNQPQHF

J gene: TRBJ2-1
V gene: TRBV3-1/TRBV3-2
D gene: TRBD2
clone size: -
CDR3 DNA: TGTGCCAGCAGCCAAATGACTAGCGGGGGGGAGGAGTTCTTC
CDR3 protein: CASSQMTSGGEEFF

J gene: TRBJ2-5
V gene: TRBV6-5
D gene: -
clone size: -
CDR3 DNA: TGTGCCAGCAGTTTAAAAGAGACCCAGTACTTC
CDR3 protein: CASSLKETQYF

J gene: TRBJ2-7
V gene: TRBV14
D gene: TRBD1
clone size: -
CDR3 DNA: TGTGCCAGCAGCCAAGATTCAGTGAATCTCAGGACAGGGATGTCCTACGAGCAGTACTTC
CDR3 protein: CASSQDSVNLRTGMSYEQYF

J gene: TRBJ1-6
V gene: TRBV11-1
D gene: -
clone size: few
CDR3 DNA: TGTGCCAGCAGCCAACTTAGCTCCTATAATTCACCCCTCCACTTT
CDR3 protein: CASSQLSSYNSPLHF

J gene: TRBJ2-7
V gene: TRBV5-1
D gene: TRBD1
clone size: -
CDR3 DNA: TGCGCCAGCAGCTTGGCGGCAGGGGGCTACGAGCAGTACTTC
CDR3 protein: CASSLAAGGYEQYF

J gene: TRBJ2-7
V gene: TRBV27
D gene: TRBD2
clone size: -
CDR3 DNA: TGTGCCAGCAGTTTGTCGGGGGGCTACGAGCAGTACTTC
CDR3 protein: CASSLSGGYEQYF

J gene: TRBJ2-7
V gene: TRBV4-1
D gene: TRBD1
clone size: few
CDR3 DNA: TGCGCCAGCAGCCCTGGCAATCGGGACAGGGACTACGAGCAGTACTTC
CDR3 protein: CASSPGNRDRDYEQYF

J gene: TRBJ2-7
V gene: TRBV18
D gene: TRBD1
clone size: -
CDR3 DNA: TGTGCCAGCTCCCTCGGGACAGGACTTACCTACGAGCAGTACTTC
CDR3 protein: CASSLGTGLTYEQYF

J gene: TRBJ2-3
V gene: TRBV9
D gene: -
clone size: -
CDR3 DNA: TGTGCCAGCAGCCCTCAGGTGGGCACAGATACGCAGTATTTT
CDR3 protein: CASSPQVGTDTQYF

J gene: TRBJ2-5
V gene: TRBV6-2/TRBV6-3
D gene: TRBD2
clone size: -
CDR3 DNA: TGTGCCAGCAGTTATCAGGGCGGGAGAGCGGCGGGGGAGACCCAGTACTTC
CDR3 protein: CASSYQGGRAAGETQYF

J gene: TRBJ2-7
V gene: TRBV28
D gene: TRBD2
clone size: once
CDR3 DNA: TGTGCCAGCAGTCCCGGGACTAGCGGTACCTACGAGCAGTACTTC
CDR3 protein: CASSPGTSGTYEQYF

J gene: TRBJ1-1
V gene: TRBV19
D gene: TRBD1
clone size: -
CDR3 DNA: TGTGCCAGTAGCATACAGGGGAGTTTGAACACTGAAGCTTTCTTT
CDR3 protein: CASSIQGSLNTEAFF

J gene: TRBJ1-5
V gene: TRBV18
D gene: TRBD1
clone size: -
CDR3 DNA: TGTGCCAGCTCATCACAGGGGGCGCAAGGCAATCAGCCCCAGCATTTT
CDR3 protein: CASSSQGAQGNQPQHF

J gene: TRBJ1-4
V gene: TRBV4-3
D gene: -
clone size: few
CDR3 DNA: TGCGCCAGCAGCCTCTCACAGGGAACTAATGAAAAACTGTTTTTT
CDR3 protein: CASSLSQGTNEKLFF

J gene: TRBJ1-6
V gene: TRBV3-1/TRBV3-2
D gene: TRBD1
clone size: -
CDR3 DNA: TGTGCCAGCAGCCAAGCGGGATCAGGGGGGAGATCACCCCTCCACTTT
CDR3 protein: CASSQAGSGGRSPLHF

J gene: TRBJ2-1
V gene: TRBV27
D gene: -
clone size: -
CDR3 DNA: TGTGCCACCACCCCCTTGAGCTCCTACAATGAGCAGTTCTTC
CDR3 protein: CATTPLSSYNEQFF

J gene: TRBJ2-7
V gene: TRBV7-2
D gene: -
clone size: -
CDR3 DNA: TGTGCCAGCAGCTTGAATACGGGACTCCACTACGAGCAGTACTTC
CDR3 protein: CASSLNTGLHYEQYF

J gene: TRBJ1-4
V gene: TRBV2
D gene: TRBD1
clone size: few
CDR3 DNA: TGTGCCAGCAGCGTAGTCGGGACAGCAAATGAAAAACTGTTTTTT
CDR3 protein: CASSVVGTANEKLFF

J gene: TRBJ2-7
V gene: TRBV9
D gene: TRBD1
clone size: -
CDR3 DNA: TGTGCCAGTAGCGTAGGTGGGACAGGGGCCTACGAGCAGTACTTC
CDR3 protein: CASSVGGTGAYEQYF